A single T cell receptor (beta chain) is shown here with its context. Antigen specificity is unknown. The data belong to a study of cytomegalovirus exposure and HLA in healthy donors. The PCR ran on 60 Vbeta and 13 Jbeta primers. This table comes from immunoSEQ multiplex PCR, and its TCRdb copy is limited to in-frame clones, with some not included. The data show about 190,000 clones, roughly 79% seen once. V was trimmed by 3 bases and J by 0 bases, leaving 9 bases between them. This CDR3 contains 16 residues. Germline V gene sequence: CDR1 SNHLY, CDR2 FYNNEI. Study-wide results and caveats: It was only CMV serostatus that was available as immune exposure information. Of the V segments, some could not be distinguished, including TRBV6-2 and TRBV6-3, and were excluded. As was reported, the classifier diagnosed cytomegalovirus status with high specificity and sensitivity. In an earlier analysis, most TCR beta V segments were productive about 87% or about 30% of the time.

The chain is built from TRBV2 and TRBJ1-6, with D maybe TRBD1 (6 bases). This TCR was recovered from a young woman in good health and CMV-seronegative. The sample consisted of PBMCs. The CDR3 region has the DNA TGTGCCAGCAGTGACAGGGGACGCTCCTATAATTCACCCCTCCACTTT. Its translation is CASSDRGRSYNSPLHF.